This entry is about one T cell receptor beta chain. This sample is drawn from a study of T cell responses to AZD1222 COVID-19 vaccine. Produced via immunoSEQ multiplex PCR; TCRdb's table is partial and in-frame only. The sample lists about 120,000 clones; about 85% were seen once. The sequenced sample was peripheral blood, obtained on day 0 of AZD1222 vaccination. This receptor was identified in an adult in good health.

Here the CDR3 DNA reads TGTGCCAGCAGCTTAGAAAGATCCAATGAGCAGTTCTTC. It is translated as CASSLERSNEQFF. This sequence joins TRBV7-9 and TRBJ2-1, with D hard to call. The CDR3 is 13 amino acids. V was cut by 1 base and J by 6 bases, with 7 bases left in between. Germline CDR1 reads SEHNR; CDR2 reads FQNEAQ (reference sequence).